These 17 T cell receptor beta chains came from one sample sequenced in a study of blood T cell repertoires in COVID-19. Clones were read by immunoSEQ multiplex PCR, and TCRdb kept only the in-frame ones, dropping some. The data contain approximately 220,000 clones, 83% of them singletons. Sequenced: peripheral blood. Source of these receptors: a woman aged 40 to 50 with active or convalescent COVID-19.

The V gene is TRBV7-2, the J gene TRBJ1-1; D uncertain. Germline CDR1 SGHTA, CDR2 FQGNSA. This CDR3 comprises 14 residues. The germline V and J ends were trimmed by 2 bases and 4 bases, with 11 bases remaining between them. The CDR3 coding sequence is TGTGCCAGCAGCTTACAAACAGCCTTCACTGAAGCTTTCTTT. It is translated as CASSLQTAFTEAFF.

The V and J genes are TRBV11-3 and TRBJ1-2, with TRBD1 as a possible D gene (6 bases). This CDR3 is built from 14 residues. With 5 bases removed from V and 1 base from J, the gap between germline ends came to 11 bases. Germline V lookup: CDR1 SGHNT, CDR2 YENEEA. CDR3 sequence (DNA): TGTGCCAGCAGCCTAAGGACAGATAACTATGGCTACACCTTC. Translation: CASSLRTDNYGYTF.

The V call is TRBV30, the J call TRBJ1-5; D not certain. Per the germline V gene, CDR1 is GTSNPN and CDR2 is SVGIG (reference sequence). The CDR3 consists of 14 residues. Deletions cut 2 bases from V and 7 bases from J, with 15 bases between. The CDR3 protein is CAWSPRRFGQPQHF. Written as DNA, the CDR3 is TGTGCCTGGAGTCCCCGGCGGTTTGGGCAGCCCCAGCATTTT.

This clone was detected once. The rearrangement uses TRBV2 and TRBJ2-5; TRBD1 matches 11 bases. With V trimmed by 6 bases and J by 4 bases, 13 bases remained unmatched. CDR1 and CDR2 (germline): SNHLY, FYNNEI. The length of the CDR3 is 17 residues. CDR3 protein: CASRTAVGQGDRETQYF. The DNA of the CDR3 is TGTGCCAGCAGAACCGCCGTGGGACAGGGGGACCGAGAGACCCAGTACTTC.

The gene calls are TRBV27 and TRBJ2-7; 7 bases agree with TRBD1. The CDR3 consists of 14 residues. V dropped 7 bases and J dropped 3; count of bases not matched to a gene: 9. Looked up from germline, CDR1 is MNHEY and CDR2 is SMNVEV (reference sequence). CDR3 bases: TGTGCCAGCATGAGTGACAGGGCGCGCTACGAGCAGTACTTC. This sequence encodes CASMSDRARYEQYF.

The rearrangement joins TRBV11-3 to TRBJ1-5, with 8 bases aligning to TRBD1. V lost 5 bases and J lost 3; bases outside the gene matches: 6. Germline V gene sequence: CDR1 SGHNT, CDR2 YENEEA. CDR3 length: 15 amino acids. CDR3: CASSRRQGYNQPQHF. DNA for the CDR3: TGTGCCAGCAGCCGCAGACAGGGGTACAATCAGCCCCAGCATTTT.

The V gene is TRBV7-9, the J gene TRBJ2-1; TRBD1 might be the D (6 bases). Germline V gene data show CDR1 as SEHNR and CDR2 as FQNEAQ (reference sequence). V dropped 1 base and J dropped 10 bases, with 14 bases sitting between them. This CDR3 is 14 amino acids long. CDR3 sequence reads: CASSLVGTPGEQFF. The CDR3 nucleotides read TGTGCCAGCAGCTTAGTGGGGACACCCGGCGAGCAGTTCTTC. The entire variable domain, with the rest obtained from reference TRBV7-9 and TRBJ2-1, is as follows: DTGVSQNPRHKITKRGQNVTFRCDPISEHNRLYWYRQTLGQGPEFLTYFQNEAQLEKSRLLSDRFSAERPKGSFSTLEIQRTEQGDSAMYLCASSLVGTPGEQFFGPGTRLTVL.

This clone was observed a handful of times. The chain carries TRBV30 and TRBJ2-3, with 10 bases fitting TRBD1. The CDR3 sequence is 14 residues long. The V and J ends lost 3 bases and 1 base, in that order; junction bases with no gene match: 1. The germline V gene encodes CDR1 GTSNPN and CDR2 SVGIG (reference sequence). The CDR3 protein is CAWSGQGGTDTQYF. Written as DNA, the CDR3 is TGTGCCTGGAGCGGACAGGGGGGCACAGATACGCAGTATTTT.

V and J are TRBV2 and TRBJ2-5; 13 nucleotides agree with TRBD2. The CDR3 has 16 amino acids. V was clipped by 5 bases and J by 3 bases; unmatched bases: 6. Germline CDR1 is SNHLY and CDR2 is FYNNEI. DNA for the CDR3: TGTGCCAGCAGTACCGGACTAGCGGGGGAGAAAGAGACCCAGTACTTC. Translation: CASSTGLAGEKETQYF. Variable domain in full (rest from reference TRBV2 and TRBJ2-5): EPEVTQTPSHQVTQMGQEVILRCVPISNHLYFYWYRQILGQKVEFLVSFYNNEISEKSEIFDDQFSVERPDGSNFTLKIRSTKLEDSAMYFCASSTGLAGEKETQYFGPGTRLLVL.

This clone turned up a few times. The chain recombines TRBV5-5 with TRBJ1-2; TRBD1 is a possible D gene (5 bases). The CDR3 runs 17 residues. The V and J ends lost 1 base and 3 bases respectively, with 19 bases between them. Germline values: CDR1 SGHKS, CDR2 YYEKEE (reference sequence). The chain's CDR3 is CASSLLGGGYLDYGYTF. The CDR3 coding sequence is TGTGCCAGCAGCTTGTTGGGGGGAGGGTATCTCGACTATGGCTACACCTTC.

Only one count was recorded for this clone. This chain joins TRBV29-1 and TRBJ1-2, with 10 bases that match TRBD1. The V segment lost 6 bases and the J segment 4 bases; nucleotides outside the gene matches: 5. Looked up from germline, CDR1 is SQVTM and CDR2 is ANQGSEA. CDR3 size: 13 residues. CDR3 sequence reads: CSVGTGEGYGYTF. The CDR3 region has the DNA TGCAGCGTGGGGACAGGGGAAGGCTATGGCTACACCTTC.

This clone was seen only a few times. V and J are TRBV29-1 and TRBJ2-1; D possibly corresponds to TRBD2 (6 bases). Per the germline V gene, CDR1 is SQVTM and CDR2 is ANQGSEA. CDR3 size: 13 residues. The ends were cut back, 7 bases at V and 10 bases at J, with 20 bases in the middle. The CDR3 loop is CSASGSIGREQFF. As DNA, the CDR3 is TGCAGCGCCTCCGGGAGCATCGGTCGGGAGCAGTTCTTC.

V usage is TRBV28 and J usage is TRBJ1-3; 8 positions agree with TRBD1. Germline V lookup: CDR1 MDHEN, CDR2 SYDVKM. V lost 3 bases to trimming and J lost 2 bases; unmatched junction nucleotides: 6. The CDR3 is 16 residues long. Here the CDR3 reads CASSLWTGYPGNTIYF. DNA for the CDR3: TGTGCCAGCAGTTTGTGGACAGGGTATCCTGGAAACACCATATATTTT.

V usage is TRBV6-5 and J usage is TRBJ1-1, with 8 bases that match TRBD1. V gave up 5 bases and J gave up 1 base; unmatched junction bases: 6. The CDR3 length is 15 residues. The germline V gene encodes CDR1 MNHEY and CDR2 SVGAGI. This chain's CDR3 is CASSTRDRSNTEAFF. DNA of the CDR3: TGTGCCAGCAGTACCCGGGACAGGTCGAACACTGAAGCTTTCTTT.

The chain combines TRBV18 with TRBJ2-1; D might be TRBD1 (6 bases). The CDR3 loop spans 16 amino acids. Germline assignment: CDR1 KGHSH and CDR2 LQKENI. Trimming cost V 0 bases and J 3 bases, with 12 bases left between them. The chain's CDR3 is CASSPPLGAIYNEQFF. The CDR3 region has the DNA TGTGCCAGCTCACCACCGCTGGGGGCGATCTACAATGAGCAGTTCTTC. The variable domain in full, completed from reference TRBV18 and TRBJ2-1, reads NAGVMQNPRHLVRRRGQEARLRCSPMKGHSHVYWYRQLPEEGLKFMVYLQKENIIDESGMPKERFSAEFPKEGPSILRIQQVVRGDSAAYFCASSPPLGAIYNEQFFGPGTRLTVL.

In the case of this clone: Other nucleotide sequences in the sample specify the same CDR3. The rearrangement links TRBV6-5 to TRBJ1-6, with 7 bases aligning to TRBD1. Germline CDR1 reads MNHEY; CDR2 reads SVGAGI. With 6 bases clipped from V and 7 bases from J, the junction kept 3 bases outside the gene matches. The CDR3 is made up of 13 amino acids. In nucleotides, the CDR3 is TGTGCCAGCAGGAGACAGGGAAATTCACCCCTCCACTTT. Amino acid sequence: CASRRQGNSPLHF.

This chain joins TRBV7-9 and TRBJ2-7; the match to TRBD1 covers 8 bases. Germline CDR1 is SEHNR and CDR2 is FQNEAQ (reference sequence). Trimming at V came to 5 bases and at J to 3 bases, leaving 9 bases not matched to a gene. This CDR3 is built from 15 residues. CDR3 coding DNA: TGTGCCAGCAGCCGAACCGGGACAGGCCACTACGAGCAGTACTTC. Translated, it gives CASSRTGTGHYEQYF.